Each of the 15 T cell receptor beta chains below was sequenced from the same sample in a study of a mutant IDH1 vaccine in newly diagnosed glioma. Method: immunoSEQ multiplex PCR; TCRdb's copy keeps in-frame clones and lacks some. The table includes some 55,000 clones, approximately 90% detected once. Time point specified: week 5, during vaccination. A 20-mer mutant IDH1 peptide at 300 ug was injected subcutaneously with topical imiquimod. These receptors' targets are unknown. The sequenced sample was PBMCs, obtained from a glioma patient whose treatment included an IDH1 peptide vaccine. The receptors originated from a middle-aged woman with glioma.

The chain links TRBV30 to TRBJ2-7, with 9 bases that match TRBD1. Trimming took 2 bases from V and 8 from J; bases not matched to a gene: 10. CDR1 and CDR2 (germline): GTSNPN, SVGIG (reference sequence). This CDR3 is built from 14 residues. CDR3 region: CAWSPGTGLWQQYF. CDR3 bases: TGTGCCTGGAGTCCTGGGACAGGGCTTTGGCAGCAGTACTTC.

This clone was seen just once. The chain links TRBV27 to TRBJ1-1; D might be TRBD1 (5 bases). V was cut by 5 bases and J by 0 bases, with 10 bases left in between. The CDR3 sequence is 14 residues long. Per germline, CDR1 MNHEY and CDR2 SMNVEV (reference sequence). For the CDR3, the DNA is TGTGCCAGCAGTCACGGGACGGTGAACACTGAAGCTTTCTTT. The encoded protein is CASSHGTVNTEAFF.

The chain uses TRBV28 and TRBJ1-3; D unresolved. Germline V lookup: CDR1 MDHEN, CDR2 SYDVKM. The CDR3 length is 14 residues. The V and J ends lost 4 bases and 2 bases respectively, with 9 bases between them. The CDR3 protein is CASSSAYAGNTIYF. CDR3 DNA: TGTGCCAGCAGTTCGGCCTACGCTGGAAACACCATATATTTT.

V is TRBV27 and J is TRBJ2-2; D is undetermined. V shed 2 bases and J shed 5 bases, with 9 bases lying between them. The germline V gene has CDR1 MNHEY and CDR2 SMNVEV (reference sequence). CDR3 length equals 14 residues. CDR3: CASSLKLRTGELFF. CDR3 sequence (DNA): TGTGCCAGCAGTTTAAAATTACGGACCGGGGAGCTGTTTTTT.

CDR3 DNA sequence: TGTGCCAGCAGGGGCGCGACAGATACGCAGTATTTT. The encoded protein is CASRGATDTQYF. The rearrangement links TRBV6-5 to TRBJ2-3; D is ambiguous. With 6 bases removed from V and 3 bases from J, the gap between germline ends came to 7 bases. Germline V gene data show CDR1 as MNHEY and CDR2 as SVGAGI. The CDR3 spans 12 residues.

This rearrangement joins TRBV29-1 to TRBJ2-1; D possibly corresponds to TRBD2 (6 bases). The V end was cut by 1 base, the J end by 2 bases, with 24 bases between. The CDR3 is made up of 19 amino acids. Germline V lookup: CDR1 SQVTM, CDR2 ANQGSEA. This CDR3 is CSVEGVAGPRLSAYNEQFF. The DNA for the CDR3 is TGCAGCGTTGAAGGAGTGGCGGGACCGAGACTGAGTGCCTACAATGAGCAGTTCTTC.

J is TRBJ2-1 and V is TRBV4-2; TRBD2 agrees at 8 bases. Germline values: CDR1 LGHNA, CDR2 YNFKEQ. Trimming removed 4 bases from V and 0 bases from J; junction bases left unmatched: 5. CDR3 length equals 16 residues. The CDR3 region has the DNA TGTGCCAGCAGCCCTAGCGGGTCCAGCTCCTACAATGAGCAGTTCTTC. Its protein is CASSPSGSSSYNEQFF.

This sequence joins TRBV7-2 and TRBJ2-7; D might be TRBD2 (7 bases). The CDR3 contains 15 residues. V lost 3 bases, J lost 1 base, and 13 bases lay in between. CDR1 is SGHTA, CDR2 FQGNSA, per germline. The DNA of the CDR3 is TGTGCCAGCAGCTTCGGGGGGCTTATGTCCTACGAGCAGTACTTC. Translation: CASSFGGLMSYEQYF.

The CDR3 region has the DNA TGCGCCAGCAGCCACCCGACCATGCCTACAGGTGAGCAGTTCTTC. It encodes CASSHPTMPTGEQFF. The V gene is TRBV4-1, the J gene TRBJ2-1; a weak D match, TRBD1 (5 bases). The V end lost 3 bases, the J end lost 9 bases, and 18 bases lay between the germline ends. CDR1 is MGHRA and CDR2 is YSYEKL in the germline V gene. This CDR3 region has 15 residues.

The gene calls are TRBV7-2 and TRBJ1-2; a possible D gene is TRBD1 (6 bases). Trimming shortened V by 3 bases and J by 6 bases, and 17 bases separated the two germline ends. Per the germline V gene, CDR1 is SGHTA and CDR2 is FQGNSA. This CDR3 contains 15 residues. The CDR3 region is CASSFGGGTSDGYTF. For the CDR3, the DNA is TGTGCCAGCAGCTTCGGTGGCGGGACATCTGATGGCTACACCTTC.

This sequence joins TRBV5-5 and TRBJ1-6, with a tentative D call TRBD1 (6 bases). Germline V gene data show CDR1 as SGHKS and CDR2 as YYEKEE (reference sequence). CDR3 length: 17 amino acids. The germline V and J ends were trimmed by 6 bases and 0 bases, with 16 bases remaining between them. The CDR3 sequence is CASTWGPIPSYNSPLHF. Here the CDR3 DNA reads TGTGCCAGCACCTGGGGGCCGATACCCTCCTATAATTCACCCCTCCACTTT. Complete variable domain (other parts from reference TRBV5-5 and TRBJ1-6): DAGVTQSPTHLIKTRGQQVTLRCSPISGHKSVSWYQQVLGQGPQFIFQYYEKEERGRGNFPDRFSARQFPNYSSELNVNALLLGDSALYLCASTWGPIPSYNSPLHFGNGTRLTVT.

The chain combines TRBV29-1 with TRBJ1-1; no clear D. Trimming removed 2 bases at V and 4 bases at J, with 14 bases between. The CDR3 extends over 14 amino acids. CDR1 SQVTM and CDR2 ANQGSEA come from the germline V gene. CDR3: CSVEKRAVGTEAFF. Written as DNA, the CDR3 is TGCAGCGTTGAAAAGAGGGCTGTCGGCACTGAAGCTTTCTTT.

This sequence joins TRBV5-1 and TRBJ2-1, with D perhaps TRBD2 (7 bases). This CDR3 spans 15 amino acids. The V end lost 1 base, the J end lost 2 bases, and 10 bases lay between the germline ends. CDR1 SGHRS and CDR2 YFSETQ come from the germline V gene. For the CDR3, the DNA is TGCGCCAGCAGCTTGAGGGGGACTACCTACAATGAGCAGTTCTTC. Amino acid sequence: CASSLRGTTYNEQFF.

This chain uses TRBV4-1 with TRBJ2-7; the D call may be TRBD1 or TRBD2 (6 bases each). This CDR3 contains 19 residues. V was pared by 0 bases and J by 5 bases, with 26 bases between. Germline CDR1 and CDR2: MGHRA and YSYEKL. CDR3 DNA: TGCGCCAGCAGCCAAGATAGGGGGGCCGTCGCCGGTGTTGGGGACGAGCAGTACTTC. Residues: CASSQDRGAVAGVGDEQYF.

The chain is built from TRBV4-2 and TRBJ1-1, with D perhaps matching TRBD1 (5 bases). This CDR3 contains 13 residues. V was shortened by 7 bases and J by 0 bases, with 9 bases between the two germline ends. Germline V gene data show CDR1 as LGHNA and CDR2 as YNFKEQ. In nucleotides, the CDR3 is TGTGCCAGCACCCCAGGGTTGAACACTGAAGCTTTCTTT. Translation: CASTPGLNTEAFF.